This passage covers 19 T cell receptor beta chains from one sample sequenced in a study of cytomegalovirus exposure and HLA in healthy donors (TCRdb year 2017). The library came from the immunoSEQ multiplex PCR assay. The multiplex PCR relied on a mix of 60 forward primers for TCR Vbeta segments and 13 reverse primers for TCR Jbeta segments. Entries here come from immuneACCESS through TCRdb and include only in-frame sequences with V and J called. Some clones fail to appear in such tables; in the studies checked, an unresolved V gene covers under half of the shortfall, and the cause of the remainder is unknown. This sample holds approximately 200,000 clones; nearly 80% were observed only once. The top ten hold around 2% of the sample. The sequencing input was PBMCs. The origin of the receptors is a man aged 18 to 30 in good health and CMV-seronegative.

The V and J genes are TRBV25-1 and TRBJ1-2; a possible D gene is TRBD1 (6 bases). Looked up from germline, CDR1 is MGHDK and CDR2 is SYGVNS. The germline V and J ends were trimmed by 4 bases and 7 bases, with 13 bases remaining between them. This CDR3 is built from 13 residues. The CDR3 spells CASSVRDKAGYTF. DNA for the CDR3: TGTGCCAGCAGTGTCCGGGACAAGGCTGGCTACACCTTC.

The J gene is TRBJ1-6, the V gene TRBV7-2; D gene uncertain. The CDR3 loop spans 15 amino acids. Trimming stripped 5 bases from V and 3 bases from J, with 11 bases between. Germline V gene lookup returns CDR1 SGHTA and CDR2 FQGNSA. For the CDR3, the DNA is TGTGCCAGCAGCAGGCAGGCTCTCTATAATTCACCCCTCCACTTT. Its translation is CASSRQALYNSPLHF.

The CDR3: CASSQPGLPTEYNEQFF. The CDR3 DNA follows: TGCGCCAGCAGCCAGCCGGGACTCCCAACTGAGTACAATGAGCAGTTCTTC. The rearrangement links TRBV4-1 to TRBJ2-1, with D tentatively TRBD2 (6 bases). V was shortened by 3 bases and J by 4 bases, with 19 bases between the two germline ends. Germline values: CDR1 MGHRA, CDR2 YSYEKL. The CDR3 runs 17 residues.

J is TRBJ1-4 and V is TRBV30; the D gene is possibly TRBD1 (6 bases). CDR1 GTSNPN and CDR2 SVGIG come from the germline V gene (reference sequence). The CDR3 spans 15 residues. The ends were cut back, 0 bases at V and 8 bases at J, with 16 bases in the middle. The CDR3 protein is CAWSVQFGRGEKLFF. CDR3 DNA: TGTGCCTGGAGTGTACAATTCGGCAGGGGCGAAAAACTGTTTTTT.

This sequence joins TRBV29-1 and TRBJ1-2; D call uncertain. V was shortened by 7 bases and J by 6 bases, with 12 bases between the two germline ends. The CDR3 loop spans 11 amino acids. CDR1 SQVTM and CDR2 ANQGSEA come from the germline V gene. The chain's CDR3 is CSARRGDGYTF. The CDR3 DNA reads TGCAGCGCCAGAAGAGGTGATGGCTACACCTTC.

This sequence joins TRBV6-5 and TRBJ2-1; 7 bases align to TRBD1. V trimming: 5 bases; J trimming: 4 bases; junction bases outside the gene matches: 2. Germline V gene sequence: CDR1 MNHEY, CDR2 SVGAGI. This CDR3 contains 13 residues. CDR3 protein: CASSPGQYNEQFF. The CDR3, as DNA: TGTGCCAGCAGTCCGGGACAGTACAATGAGCAGTTCTTC.

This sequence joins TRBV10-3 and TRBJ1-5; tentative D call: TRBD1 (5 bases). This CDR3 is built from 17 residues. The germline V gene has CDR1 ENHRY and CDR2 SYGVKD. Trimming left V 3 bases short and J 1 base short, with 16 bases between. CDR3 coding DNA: TGTGCCATCAGTGACAGGGCTGGGGGAGGGAGCAATCAGCCCCAGCATTTT. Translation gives CAISDRAGGGSNQPQHF.

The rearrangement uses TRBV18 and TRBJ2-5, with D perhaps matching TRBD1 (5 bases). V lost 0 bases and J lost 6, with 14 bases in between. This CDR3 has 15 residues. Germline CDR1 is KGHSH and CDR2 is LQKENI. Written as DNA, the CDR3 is TGTGCCAGCTCACCACCGGGTCAGGGTGGACAGACCCAGTACTTC. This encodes CASSPPGQGGQTQYF.

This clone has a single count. Here the CDR3 DNA reads TGTGCCAGCAGCGTAGGCGCAGGAACTTACAATGAGCAGTTCTTC. This translates into CASSVGAGTYNEQFF. The chain employs TRBV9 and TRBJ2-1, with unresolved D. The germline CDR1 and CDR2 sequences are SGDLS and YYNGEE. V was trimmed by 0 bases and J by 4 bases, leaving 11 bases between them. The CDR3 covers 15 residues.

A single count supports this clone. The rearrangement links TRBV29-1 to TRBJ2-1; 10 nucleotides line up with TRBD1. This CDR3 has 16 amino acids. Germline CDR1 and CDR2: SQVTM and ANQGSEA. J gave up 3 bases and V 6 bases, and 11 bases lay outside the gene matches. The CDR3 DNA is TGCAGCGTAGCATCGGGGACAGGGGTGAGCTACAATGAGCAGTTCTTC. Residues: CSVASGTGVSYNEQFF.

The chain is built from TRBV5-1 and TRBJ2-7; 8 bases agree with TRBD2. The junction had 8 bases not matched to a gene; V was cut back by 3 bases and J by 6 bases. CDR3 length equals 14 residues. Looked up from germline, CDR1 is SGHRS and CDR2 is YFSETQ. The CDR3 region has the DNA TGCGCCAGCAGCTCACTAGCGGAGGGTGTCGAGCAGTACTTC. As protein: CASSSLAEGVEQYF.

The CDR3 here is CAWSVRWATSVPYEQYF. DNA of the CDR3: TGTGCCTGGAGTGTACGATGGGCGACTAGCGTTCCCTACGAGCAGTACTTC. The chain recombines TRBV30 with TRBJ2-7; 8 bases match TRBD2. CDR3 length: 17 residues. J was trimmed by 2 bases and V by 0 bases; bases with no gene match: 12. The germline gives CDR1 GTSNPN, CDR2 SVGIG (reference sequence).

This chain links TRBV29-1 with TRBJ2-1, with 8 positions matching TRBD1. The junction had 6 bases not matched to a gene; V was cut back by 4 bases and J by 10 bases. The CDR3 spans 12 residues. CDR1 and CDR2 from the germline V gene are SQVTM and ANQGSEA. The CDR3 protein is CSVVTGVGEQFF. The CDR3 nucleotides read TGCAGCGTTGTGACAGGGGTTGGAGAGCAGTTCTTC.

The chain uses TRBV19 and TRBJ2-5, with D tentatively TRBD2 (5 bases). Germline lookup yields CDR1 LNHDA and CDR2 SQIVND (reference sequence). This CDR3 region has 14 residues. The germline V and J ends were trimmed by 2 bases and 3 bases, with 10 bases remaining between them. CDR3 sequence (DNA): TGTGCCAGTAGTATATCCCCGGGGAAAGAGACCCAGTACTTC. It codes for CASSISPGKETQYF.

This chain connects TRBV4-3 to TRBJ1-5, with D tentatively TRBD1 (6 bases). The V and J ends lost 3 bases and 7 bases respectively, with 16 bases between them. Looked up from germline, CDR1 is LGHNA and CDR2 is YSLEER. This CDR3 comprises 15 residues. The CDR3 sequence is CASSQLTGQDQPQHF. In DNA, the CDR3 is TGCGCCAGCAGCCAGTTAACAGGGCAAGACCAGCCCCAGCATTTT.

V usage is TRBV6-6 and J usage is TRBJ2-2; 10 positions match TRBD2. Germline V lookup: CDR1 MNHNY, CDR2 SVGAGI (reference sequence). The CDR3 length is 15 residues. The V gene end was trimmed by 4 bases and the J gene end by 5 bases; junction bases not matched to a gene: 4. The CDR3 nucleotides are TGTGCCAGCAGTTTAGCGGGAGGTGTTACCGGGGAGCTGTTTTTT. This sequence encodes CASSLAGGVTGELFF.

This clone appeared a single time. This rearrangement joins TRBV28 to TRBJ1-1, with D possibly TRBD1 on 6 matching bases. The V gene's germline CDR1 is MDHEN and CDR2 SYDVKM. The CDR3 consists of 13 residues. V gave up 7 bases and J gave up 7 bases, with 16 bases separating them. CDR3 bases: TGTGCCAGCACCCGAACAGGGCCAGGTGAAGCTTTCTTT. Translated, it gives CASTRTGPGEAFF. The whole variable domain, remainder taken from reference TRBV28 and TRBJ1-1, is DVKVTQSSRYLVKRTGEKVFLECVQDMDHENMFWYRQDPGLGLRLIYFSYDVKMKEKGDIPEGYSVSREKKERFSLILESASTNQTSMYLCASTRTGPGEAFFGQGTRLTVV.

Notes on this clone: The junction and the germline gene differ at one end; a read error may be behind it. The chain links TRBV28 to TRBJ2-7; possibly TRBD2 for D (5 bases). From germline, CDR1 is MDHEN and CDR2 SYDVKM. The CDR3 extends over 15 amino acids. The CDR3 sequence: CASSHYPGLLPDFAF. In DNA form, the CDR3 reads TGTGCCAGCAGTCATTATCCCGGACTTCTCCCGGACTTCGCTTTC. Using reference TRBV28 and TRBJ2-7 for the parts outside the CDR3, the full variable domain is DVKVTQSSRYLVKRTGEKVFLECVQDMDHENMFWYRQDPGLGLRLIYFSYDVKMKEKGDIPEGYSVSREKKERFSLILESASTNQTSMYLCASSHYPGLLPDFAFGPGTRLTVT.

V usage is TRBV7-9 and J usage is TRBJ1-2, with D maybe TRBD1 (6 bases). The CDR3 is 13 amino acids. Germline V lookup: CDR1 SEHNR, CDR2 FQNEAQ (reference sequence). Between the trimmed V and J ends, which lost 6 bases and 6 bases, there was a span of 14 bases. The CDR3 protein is CASSPQGSDGYTF. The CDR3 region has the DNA TGTGCCAGCAGTCCTCAGGGGTCGGATGGCTACACCTTC.